Presented here are 9 T cell receptor beta chains from one specimen sequenced in a study of T cells in Graves' hyperthyroidism and ophthalmopathy. TCR beta CDR3 region amplification was performed from RNA transcripts. HTBI primers were the set used in a first-round RT-PCR of the TCR CDR3. TCRdb used MiXCR to reprocess the multiplex PCR reads, holding one entry per CDR3 protein. The sample lists about 200,000 distinct CDR3 sequences, about a sixth occurring once. What was sequenced was blood. These receptors all stem from a woman aged 45-65 years with Graves' hyperthyroidism.

Many counts were recorded for this clonotype. The V call is TRBV28, the J call TRBJ1-4; no clear D gene. Germline CDR1 MDHEN, CDR2 SYDVKM. V gave up 5 bases and J gave up 7 bases, with 17 bases separating them. The CDR3 has 15 residues. Here the CDR3 DNA reads TGTGCCAGCAGTCCGCTGGGAATAGAGGGTGAAAAACTGTTTTTT. Encoded protein: CASSPLGIEGEKLFF.

This clonotype has at least ten counts. V is TRBV7-9 and J is TRBJ2-7; D perhaps matches TRBD2 (6 bases). The CDR3 runs to 16 residues. Trimming cost V 1 base and J 2 bases, with 15 bases left between them. CDR1 and CDR2 (germline): SEHNR, FQNEAQ (reference sequence). DNA for the CDR3: TGTGCCAGCAGCTTAGAGGCTAGCGCCACCCCCTACGAGCAGTACTTC. Translating gives CASSLEASATPYEQYF.

There are many counts of this clonotype. This rearrangement joins TRBV20-1 to TRBJ1-2; the match to TRBD1 covers 7 bases. The V and J ends lost 4 bases and 3 bases, in that order; junction bases with no gene match: 5. CDR1 and CDR2 from the germline V gene are DFQATT and SNEGSKA (reference sequence). The CDR3 consists of 13 residues. The CDR3 protein is CSAKGQADYGYTF. CDR3 in DNA: TGCAGTGCTAAAGGACAGGCCGACTATGGCTACACCTTC.

This clonotype came up a few times. V and J are TRBV5-1 and TRBJ2-5, with D possibly matching TRBD1 (6 bases). The CDR3 consists of 15 residues. With 1 base removed from V and 6 bases from J, the gap between germline ends came to 16 bases. The germline V gene has CDR1 SGHRS and CDR2 YFSETQ. In DNA form, the CDR3 reads TGCGCCAGCAGCTTGAATACAGGGTTGAGGCAGACCCAGTACTTC. Amino acid sequence: CASSLNTGLRQTQYF. Complete variable domain (other parts from reference TRBV5-1 and TRBJ2-5): KAGVTQTPRYLIKTRGQQVTLSCSPISGHRSVSWYQQTPGQGLQFLFEYFSETQRNKGNFPGRFSGRQFSNSRSEMNVSTLELGDSALYLCASSLNTGLRQTQYFGPGTRLLVL.

This clonotype turned up a few times. The chain combines TRBV9 with TRBJ2-5; 10 bases agree with TRBD2. Looked up from germline, CDR1 is SGDLS and CDR2 is YYNGEE. This CDR3 is 17 amino acids long. V shed 0 bases, J shed 2 bases, and the junction held 7 bases outside the gene matches. The CDR3 DNA sequence: TGTGCCAGCAGCGTAGCCGCAGGACTAGCGGCACAAGAGACCCAGTACTTC. It is translated as CASSVAAGLAAQETQYF.

This clonotype was detected many times. The chain employs TRBV7-2 and TRBJ1-1; possibly TRBD1 for D (5 bases). The germline gives CDR1 SGHTA, CDR2 FQGNSA. V lost 2 bases and J 8 bases, leaving 15 bases between the germline ends. This CDR3 region has 14 residues. CDR3 bases: TGTGCCAGCAGCTTATTACAGGTTCAACTCGAAGCTTTCTTT. Its protein is CASSLLQVQLEAFF. Drawing the rest from reference TRBV7-2 and TRBJ1-1, the complete variable domain is GAGVSQSPSNKVTEKGKDVELRCDPISGHTALYWYRQSLGQGLEFLIYFQGNSAPDKSGLPSDRFSAERTGGSVSTLTIQRTQQEDSAVYLCASSLLQVQLEAFFGQGTRLTVV.

This clonotype has a count of ten or more. CDR3 sequence: CASSLGAGGQETQYF. The CDR3 DNA sequence: TGTGCCAGCAGTTTAGGGGCAGGGGGTCAAGAGACCCAGTACTTC. The V call is TRBV27, the J call TRBJ2-5, with TRBD1 matching 7 bases. The CDR3 extends over 15 amino acids. Germline values: CDR1 MNHEY, CDR2 SMNVEV (reference sequence). Trimming cost V 2 bases and J 2 bases; bases outside gene matches: 5.

This clonotype occurred many times. The chain employs TRBV5-1 and TRBJ1-4, with TRBD1 as a possible D gene (6 bases). With 6 bases removed from V and 3 bases from J, the gap between germline ends came to 15 bases. CDR3 size: 15 residues. Germline V gives CDR1 SGHRS, CDR2 YFSETQ. The CDR3 sequence: CASKKTGKANEKLFF. CDR3 sequence (DNA): TGCGCCAGCAAAAAAACAGGGAAGGCTAATGAAAAACTGTTTTTT.

Many counts were recorded for this clonotype. This chain connects TRBV28 to TRBJ2-3; 8 bases line up with TRBD1. Per germline, CDR1 MDHEN and CDR2 SYDVKM. Unmatched junction bases numbered 13, after V lost 7 bases and J lost 1 base. The CDR3 runs 17 residues. The CDR3 spells CASNPGTGKAGTDTQYF. In DNA, the CDR3 is TGTGCCAGCAATCCCGGGACAGGAAAAGCCGGCACAGATACGCAGTATTTT.